A single sample gave rise to the 8 T cell receptor beta chains below, sequenced in a study of regulatory T cells in long-lasting Graves disease. According to the study, TCR beta libraries were built with iRepertoire HTBI primers and CDR3-region Arm-PCR. TCRdb re-called the multiplex PCR reads with MiXCR, one entry per CDR3 protein. The sample has hundreds of thousands of distinct CDR3 sequences, 15% to 20% seen once. Specified time point: newly diagnosed GD, antithyroid drugs for less than 3 months. PBMC-derived RNA was used for the TCR library. The same sample was also used in a study of T cells in Graves' hyperthyroidism and ophthalmopathy.

The material was peripheral blood mononuclear cells (PBMCs), obtained at new diagnosis, from a patient treated with antithyroid drugs. The receptors were gathered from a woman aged 25 to 39 with Graves disease.

Many counts were recorded for this clonotype. V usage is TRBV12-3 or TRBV12-4 and J usage is TRBJ1-5; D call uncertain. The CDR3 totals 13 residues. Trimming took off 3 bases at V and 5 bases at J, with 8 bases between the two ends. The CDR3 protein is CASSFWRDQPQHF. The CDR3 DNA sequence: TGTGCCAGCAGTTTTTGGCGCGATCAGCCCCAGCATTTT.

The chain uses TRBV20-1 and TRBJ2-3, with 8 positions matching TRBD2. The CDR3 consists of 17 residues. With 1 base clipped from V and 4 bases from J, the junction kept 13 bases outside the gene matches. Per germline, CDR1 DFQATT and CDR2 SNEGSKA (reference sequence). CDR3 bases: TGCAGTGCTAGAGCCGGGACTAGGGGTACTAACCCAGATACGCAGTATTTT. Its protein product is CSARAGTRGTNPDTQYF.

The table lists this clonotype with many counts. This rearrangement joins TRBV28 to TRBJ2-1; D is ambiguous. V was cut by 3 bases and J by 6 bases, with 9 bases left in between. CDR1 and CDR2 (germline): MDHEN, SYDVKM. The CDR3 runs 13 residues. The CDR3 protein is CASSLGFFNEQFF. The CDR3 region has the DNA TGTGCCAGCAGTTTGGGGTTTTTCAATGAGCAGTTCTTC.

This clonotype was observed a handful of times. The germline gene is not matched at one end of the junction; a read error may be the cause. The J gene is TRBJ2-3, the V gene TRBV5-1, with 7 bases fitting TRBD1. Germline lookup yields CDR1 SGHRS and CDR2 YFSETQ. This CDR3 spans 16 amino acids. The CDR3 region is CASSVGTVPDTDTQYF. CDR3 coding DNA: TGTGCCAGCAGCGTCGGGACAGTTCCCGATACAGATACGCAGTATTTT.

In the case of this clonotype: A read error may explain this, as a much larger clone is one base away. This chain joins TRBV6-2 or TRBV6-3 and TRBJ2-1, with 9 nucleotides matching TRBD2. The CDR3 length is 19 residues. Germline trimming cut 11 bases from V and 0 bases from J; bases unmatched to any gene: 20. In germline, CDR1 is MNHEY, CDR2 SVGEGT. DNA for the CDR3: TGTGCCTTTCAAAATCAGCTAGCGGGAATCCCCAGCTCCTACAATGAGCAGTTCTTC. Translating it yields CAFQNQLAGIPSSYNEQFF.

At least ten counts were recorded for this clonotype. The chain uses TRBV19 and TRBJ2-5; D is perhaps TRBD1 (6 bases). V was shortened by 5 bases and J by 3 bases, with 16 bases between the two germline ends. Germline assignment: CDR1 LNHDA and CDR2 SQIVND (reference sequence). CDR3 length: 15 residues. CDR3 bases: TGTGCCAGTAGTGCCAACAGGGAACTAAAAGAGACCCAGTACTTC. This codes for CASSANRELKETQYF. Full variable domain (missing parts from reference TRBV19 and TRBJ2-5): DGGITQSPKYLFRKEGQNVTLSCEQNLNHDAMYWYRQDPGQGLRLIYYSQIVNDFQKGDIAEGYSVSREKKESFPLTVTSAQKNPTAFYLCASSANRELKETQYFGPGTRLLVL.

In regard to this clonotype: One base away lies a much larger clone, so this may be a sequencing read error. The chain employs TRBV6-9 and TRBJ2-1; TRBD1 matches 7 bases. V gave up 8 bases and J gave up 0 bases; unmatched junction bases: 4. The germline gives CDR1 MNHGY, CDR2 SVAAGI. The length of the CDR3 is 14 residues. CDR3 coding DNA: TGTGCCAGCGGGGGACAGATCTCCTACAATGAGCAGTTCTTC. It translates to CASGGQISYNEQFF.

The V gene is TRBV28, the J gene TRBJ1-5; maybe TRBD1 (5 bases). The CDR3 is made up of 15 amino acids. Looked up from germline, CDR1 is MDHEN and CDR2 is SYDVKM. The V gene lost 5 bases and the J gene lost 4 bases, with 15 bases spanning the gap. Written as DNA, the CDR3 is TGTGCCAGCAGTCTAACCGGGGCCAGGAATCAGCCCCAGCATTTT. Protein: CASSLTGARNQPQHF. The full variable domain, rest sourced from reference TRBV28 and TRBJ1-5, is DVKVTQSSRYLVKRTGEKVFLECVQDMDHENMFWYRQDPGLGLRLIYFSYDVKMKEKGDIPEGYSVSREKKERFSLILESASTNQTSMYLCASSLTGARNQPQHFGDGTRLSIL.